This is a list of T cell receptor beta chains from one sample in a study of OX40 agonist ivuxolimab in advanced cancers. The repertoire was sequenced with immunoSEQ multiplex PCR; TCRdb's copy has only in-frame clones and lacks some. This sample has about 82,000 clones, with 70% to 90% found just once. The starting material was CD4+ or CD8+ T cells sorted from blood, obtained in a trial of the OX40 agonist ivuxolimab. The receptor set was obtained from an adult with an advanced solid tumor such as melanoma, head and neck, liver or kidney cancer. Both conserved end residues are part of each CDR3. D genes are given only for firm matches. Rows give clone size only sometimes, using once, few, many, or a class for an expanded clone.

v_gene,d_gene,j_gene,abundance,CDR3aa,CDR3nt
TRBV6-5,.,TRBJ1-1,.,CASSYSYLGDTEAFF,TGTGCCAGCAGTTACTCTTACTTGGGGGACACTGAAGCTTTCTTT
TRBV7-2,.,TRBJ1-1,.,CASSLASGGITEAFF,TGTGCCAGCAGCTTAGCTAGCGGGGGGATCACTGAAGCTTTCTTT
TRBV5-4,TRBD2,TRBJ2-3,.,CASSLAGSTDTQYF,TGTGCCAGCAGCCTAGCGGGGAGCACAGATACGCAGTATTTT
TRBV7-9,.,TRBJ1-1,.,CASSLDRDEAFF,TGTGCCAGCAGCCTCGACAGAGATGAAGCTTTCTTT
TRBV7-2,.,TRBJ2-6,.,CASSAKTTRVGANVLTF,TGTGCCAGCAGCGCCAAGACAACGAGGGTAGGGGCCAACGTCCTGACTTTC
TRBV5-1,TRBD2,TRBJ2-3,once,CASSLLASGGANTQYF,TGCGCCAGCAGCTTGTTGGCTAGCGGGGGGGCGAATACGCAGTATTTT
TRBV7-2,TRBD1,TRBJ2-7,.,CASSPGQGVYEQYF,TGTGCCAGCAGCCCGGGACAGGGGGTTTACGAGCAGTACTTC
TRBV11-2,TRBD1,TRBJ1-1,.,CASRQPGQGGSEAFF,TGTGCCAGCAGACAACCGGGACAGGGAGGCTCTGAAGCTTTCTTT
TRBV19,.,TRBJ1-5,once,CASSIWGAFGQPQHF,TGTGCCAGTAGTATTTGGGGAGCATTTGGTCAGCCCCAGCATTTT
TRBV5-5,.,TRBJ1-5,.,CASSLQPAPNNQPQHF,TGTGCCAGCAGCTTGCAGCCAGCCCCTAACAATCAGCCCCAGCATTTT
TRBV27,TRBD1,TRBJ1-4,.,CASSSYEGAGEKLFF,TGTGCCAGCAGCTCTTATGAGGGGGCAGGCGAAAAACTGTTTTTT
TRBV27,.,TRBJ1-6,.,CASSLSTGYNSPLHF,TGTGCCAGCAGTTTATCGACAGGTTATAATTCACCCCTCCACTTT
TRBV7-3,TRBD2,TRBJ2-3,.,CASSPGLAGVDTQYF,TGTGCCAGCAGCCCGGGACTAGCGGGGGTAGATACGCAGTATTTT
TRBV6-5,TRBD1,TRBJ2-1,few,CASRTEGQYNEQFF,TGTGCCAGCAGGACCGAGGGACAGTACAATGAGCAGTTCTTC
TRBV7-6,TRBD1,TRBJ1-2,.,CASSFGTGSGYTF,TGTGCCAGCAGCTTTGGGACAGGGTCCGGCTACACCTTC
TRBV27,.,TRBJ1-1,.,CASSLVPVGGYTEAFF,TGTGCCAGCAGTTTGGTCCCTGTCGGGGGGTACACTGAAGCTTTCTTT
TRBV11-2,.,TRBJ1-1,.,CASSFGIGNTEAFF,TGTGCCAGCAGCTTCGGTATAGGGAACACTGAAGCTTTCTTT
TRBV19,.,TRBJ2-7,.,CASSIGHGHGTLTYEQYF,TGTGCCAGTAGTATAGGACACGGACACGGGACCCTAACCTACGAGCAGTACTTC
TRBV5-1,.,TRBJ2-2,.,CASSLDSNTEELFF,TGCGCCAGCAGCCTGGACAGTAACACCGAGGAGCTGTTTTTT
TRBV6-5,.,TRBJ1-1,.,CASSYRIQGRGTEAFF,TGTGCCAGCAGTTATCGCATCCAGGGGCGGGGCACTGAAGCTTTCTTT
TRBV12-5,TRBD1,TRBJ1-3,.,CASGEGQGKGNTIYF,TGTGCTAGTGGGGAGGGACAGGGGAAAGGAAACACCATATATTTT
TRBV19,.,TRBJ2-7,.,CASKGGGLTYEQYF,TGTGCCAGTAAAGGAGGGGGACTAACCTACGAGCAGTACTTC
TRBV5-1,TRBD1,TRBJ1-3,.,CASSLGTATGNTIYF,TGCGCCAGCAGCTTAGGGACAGCTACTGGAAACACCATATATTTT
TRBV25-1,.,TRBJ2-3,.,CASSGTGTDTQYF,TGTGCCAGCAGTGGGACAGGCACAGATACGCAGTATTTT
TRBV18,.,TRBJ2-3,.,CASHGGGQSTDTQYF,TGTGCCAGCCACGGTGGGGGGCAGAGCACAGATACGCAGTATTTT
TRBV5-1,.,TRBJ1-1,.,CATRTDSNTEAFF,TGCGCCACCAGGACGGACTCGAACACTGAAGCTTTCTTT
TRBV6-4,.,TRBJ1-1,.,CASSEGLGRATEAFF,TGTGCCAGCAGTGAGGGGCTAGGGAGGGCAACTGAAGCTTTCTTT
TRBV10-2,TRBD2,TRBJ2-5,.,CASRPGTSGETQYF,TGCGCCAGCAGACCCGGGACTAGCGGGGAGACCCAGTACTTC
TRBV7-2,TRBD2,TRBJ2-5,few,CASSFSGGAGETQYF,TGTGCCAGCAGCTTTAGCGGGGGGGCAGGAGAGACCCAGTACTTC